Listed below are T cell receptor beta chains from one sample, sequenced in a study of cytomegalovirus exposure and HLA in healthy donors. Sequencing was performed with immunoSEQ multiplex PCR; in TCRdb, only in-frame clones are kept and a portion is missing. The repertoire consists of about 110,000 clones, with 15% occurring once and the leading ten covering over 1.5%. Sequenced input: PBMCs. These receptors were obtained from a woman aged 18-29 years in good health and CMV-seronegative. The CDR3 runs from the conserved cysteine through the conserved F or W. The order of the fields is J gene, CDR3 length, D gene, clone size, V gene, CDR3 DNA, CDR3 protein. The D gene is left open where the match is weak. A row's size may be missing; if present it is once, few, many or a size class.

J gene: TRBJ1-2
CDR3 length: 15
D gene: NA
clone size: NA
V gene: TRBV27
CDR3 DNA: TGTGCCAGCAGACAAAACGGGGGAGCTAACTATGGCTACACCTTC
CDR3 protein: CASRQNGGANYGYTF

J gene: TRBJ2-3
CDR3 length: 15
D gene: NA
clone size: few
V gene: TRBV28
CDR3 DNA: TGTGCCAGCAGTTTGGCTGGCGGGGTCACAGATACGCAGTATTTT
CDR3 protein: CASSLAGGVTDTQYF

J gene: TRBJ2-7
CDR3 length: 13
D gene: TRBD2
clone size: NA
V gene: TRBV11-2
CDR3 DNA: TGTGCCAGCAGCTTGGGCGGGAGGGCCGAGCAGTACTTC
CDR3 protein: CASSLGGRAEQYF

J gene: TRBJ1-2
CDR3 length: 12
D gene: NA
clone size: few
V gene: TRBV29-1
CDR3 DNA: TGCAGCGTTGAAGTACGGGAACCTGGCTACACCTTC
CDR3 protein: CSVEVREPGYTF

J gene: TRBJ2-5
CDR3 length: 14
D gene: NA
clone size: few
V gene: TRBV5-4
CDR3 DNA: TGTGCCAGCAGCACCTCACCGGGTGGAGAGACCCAGTACTTC
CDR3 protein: CASSTSPGGETQYF

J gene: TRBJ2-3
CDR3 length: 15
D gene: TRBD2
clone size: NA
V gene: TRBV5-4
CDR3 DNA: TGTGCCAGCAGCCGCGGGAGGGGGAGCACAGATACGCAGTATTTT
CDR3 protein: CASSRGRGSTDTQYF

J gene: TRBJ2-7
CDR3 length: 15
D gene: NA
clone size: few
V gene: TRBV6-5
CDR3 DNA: TGTGCCAGCAGTTACCAGGAGGTGAGCTCCTACGAGCAGTACTTC
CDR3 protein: CASSYQEVSSYEQYF

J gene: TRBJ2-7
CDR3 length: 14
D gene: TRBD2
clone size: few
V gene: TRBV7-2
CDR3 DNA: TGTGCCAGCAGCCTCGGAGGCAGGGAGGGCGAGCAGTACTTC
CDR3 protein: CASSLGGREGEQYF

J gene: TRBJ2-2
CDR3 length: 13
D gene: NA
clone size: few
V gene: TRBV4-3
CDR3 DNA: TGCGCCAGCAGCCAAGATGAGGTGGGGGAGCTGTTTTTT
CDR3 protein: CASSQDEVGELFF

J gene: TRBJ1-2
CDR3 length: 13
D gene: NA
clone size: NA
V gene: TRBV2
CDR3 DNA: TGTGCCAGCAGTGTTTTGCCCAGGGATGGCTACACCTTC
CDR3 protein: CASSVLPRDGYTF

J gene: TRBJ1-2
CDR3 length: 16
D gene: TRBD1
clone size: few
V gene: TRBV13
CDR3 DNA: TGTGCCAGCAGCCCCGCACTGGGACAGGGGGCGGATGGCTACACCTTC
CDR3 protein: CASSPALGQGADGYTF

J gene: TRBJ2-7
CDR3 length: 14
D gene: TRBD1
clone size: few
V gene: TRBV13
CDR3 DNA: TGTGCCAGCAGCTTAGGGACAGGGGGTATCGAGCAGTACTTC
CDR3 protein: CASSLGTGGIEQYF

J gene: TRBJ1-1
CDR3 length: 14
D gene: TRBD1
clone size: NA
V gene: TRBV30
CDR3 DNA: TGTGCCTGGAACCGACAGGGGGCGGTGACTGAAGCTTTCTTT
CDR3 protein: CAWNRQGAVTEAFF

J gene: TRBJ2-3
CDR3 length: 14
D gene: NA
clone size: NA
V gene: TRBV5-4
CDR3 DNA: TGTGCCACCCTGCGGGACCAACTGCCAGATACGCAGTATTTT
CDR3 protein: CATLRDQLPDTQYF

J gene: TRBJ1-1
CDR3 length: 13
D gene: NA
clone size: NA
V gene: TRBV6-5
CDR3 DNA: TGTGCCAGCAGTTACTCGACAGGTGCTGAAGCTTTCTTT
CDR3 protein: CASSYSTGAEAFF

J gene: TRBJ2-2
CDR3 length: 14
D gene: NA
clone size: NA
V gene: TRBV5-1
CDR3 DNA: TGCGCCAGCAGCCTGGGACAGAACACCGGGGAGCTGTTTTTT
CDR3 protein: CASSLGQNTGELFF

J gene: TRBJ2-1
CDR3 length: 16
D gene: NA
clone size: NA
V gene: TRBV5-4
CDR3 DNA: TGTGCCAGCAGCTCTAAGGGGCCTCTCTCCTACAATGAGCAGTTCTTC
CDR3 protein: CASSSKGPLSYNEQFF

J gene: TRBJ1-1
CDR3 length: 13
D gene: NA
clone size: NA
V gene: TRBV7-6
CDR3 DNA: TGTGCCAGCAGCCCCCAGGGTTATACTGAAGCTTTCTTT
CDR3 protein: CASSPQGYTEAFF

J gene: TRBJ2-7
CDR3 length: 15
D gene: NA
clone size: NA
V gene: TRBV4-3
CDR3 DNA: TGCGCCAGCAGCCAAGATATGGGCCTCTCCTACGAGCAGTACTTC
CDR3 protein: CASSQDMGLSYEQYF

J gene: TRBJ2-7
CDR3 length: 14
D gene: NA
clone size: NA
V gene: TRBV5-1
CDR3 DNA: TGCGCCAGCAGCTTGACGGACAGAACCTACGAGCAGTACTTC
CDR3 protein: CASSLTDRTYEQYF

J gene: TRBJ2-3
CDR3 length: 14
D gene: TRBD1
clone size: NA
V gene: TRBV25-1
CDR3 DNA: TGTGCCAGCAGTTGGGACAGGGGTTCAGATACGCAGTATTTT
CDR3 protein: CASSWDRGSDTQYF

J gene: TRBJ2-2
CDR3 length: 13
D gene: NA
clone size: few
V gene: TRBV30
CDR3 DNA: TGTGCCTGGAGTGGGTTTGGAGCCGGGGAGCTGTTTTTT
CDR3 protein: CAWSGFGAGELFF

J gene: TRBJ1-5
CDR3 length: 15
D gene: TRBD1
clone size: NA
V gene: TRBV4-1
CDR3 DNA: TGCGCCAGCAGCCAAGATGGGACAGGGAATCAGCCCCAGCATTTT
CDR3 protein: CASSQDGTGNQPQHF

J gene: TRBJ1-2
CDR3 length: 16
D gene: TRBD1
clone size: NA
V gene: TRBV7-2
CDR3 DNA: TGTGCCAGCAGCTTAGGGGTGGGACAGAGGCACTATGGCTACACCTTC
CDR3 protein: CASSLGVGQRHYGYTF

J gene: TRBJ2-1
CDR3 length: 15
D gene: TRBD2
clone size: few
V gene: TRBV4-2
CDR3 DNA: TGTGCCAGCAGCCAAGAGTCTAGCGGGAGGAATGAGCAGTTCTTC
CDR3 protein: CASSQESSGRNEQFF

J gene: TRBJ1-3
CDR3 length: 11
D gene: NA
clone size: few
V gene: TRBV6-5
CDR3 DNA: TGTGCCAGCAGACAGGGAAACACCATATATTTT
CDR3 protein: CASRQGNTIYF

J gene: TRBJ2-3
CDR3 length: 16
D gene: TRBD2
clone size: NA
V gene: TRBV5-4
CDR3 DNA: TGTGCCAGCAGCTTGGGGCTAGCGGGGGGCACAGATACGCAGTATTTT
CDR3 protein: CASSLGLAGGTDTQYF

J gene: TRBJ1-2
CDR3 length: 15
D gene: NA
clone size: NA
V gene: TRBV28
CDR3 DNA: TGTGCCAGCGTAGGAGGTTTTGGGGCTAACTATGGCTACACCTTC
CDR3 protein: CASVGGFGANYGYTF

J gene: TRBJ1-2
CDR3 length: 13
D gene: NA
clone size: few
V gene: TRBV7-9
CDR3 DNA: TGTGCCAGCAGCGCGCAGGGCCACTATGGCTACACCTTC
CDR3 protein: CASSAQGHYGYTF

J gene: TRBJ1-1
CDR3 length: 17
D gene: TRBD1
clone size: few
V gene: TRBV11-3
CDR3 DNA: TGTGCCAGCAGCCCCCTCCGGGACAGCCTCATCTTTTCTGAAGCTTTCTTT
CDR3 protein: CASSPLRDSLIFSEAFF

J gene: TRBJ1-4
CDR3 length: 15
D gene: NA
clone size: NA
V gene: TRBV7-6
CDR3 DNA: TGTGCCAGCAGCGCCCCAGGGGCACCTAATGAAAAACTGTTTTTT
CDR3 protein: CASSAPGAPNEKLFF

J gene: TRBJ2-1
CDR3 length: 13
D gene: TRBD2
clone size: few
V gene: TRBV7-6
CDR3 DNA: TGTGCCAGCAGCTCCGGACTAGGCGATGAGCAGTTCTTC
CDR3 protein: CASSSGLGDEQFF

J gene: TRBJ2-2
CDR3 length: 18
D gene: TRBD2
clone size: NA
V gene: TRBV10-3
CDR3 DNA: TGTGCCATCAGGCCGGGACTAGCGGGGGGGCCAAGCACCGGGGAGCTGTTTTTT
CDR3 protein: CAIRPGLAGGPSTGELFF

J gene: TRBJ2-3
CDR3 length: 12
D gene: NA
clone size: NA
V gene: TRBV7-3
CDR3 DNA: TGTGCCAGCAGCTTAAATAGGGGTACGCAGTATTTT
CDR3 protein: CASSLNRGTQYF

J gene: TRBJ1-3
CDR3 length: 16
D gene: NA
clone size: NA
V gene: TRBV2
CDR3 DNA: TGTGCCAGCAGACCCGCGGTCTCGGGATCTGGAAACACCATATATTTT
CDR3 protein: CASRPAVSGSGNTIYF

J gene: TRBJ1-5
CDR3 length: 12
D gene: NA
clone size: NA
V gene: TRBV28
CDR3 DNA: TGTGCCAGCCTGGACAGTAATCAGCCCCAGCATTTT
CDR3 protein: CASLDSNQPQHF

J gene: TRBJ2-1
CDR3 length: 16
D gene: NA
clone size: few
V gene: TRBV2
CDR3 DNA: TGTGCCAGCAGCGCCGGGAAATATGACTCCTACAATGAGCAGTTCTTC
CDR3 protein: CASSAGKYDSYNEQFF

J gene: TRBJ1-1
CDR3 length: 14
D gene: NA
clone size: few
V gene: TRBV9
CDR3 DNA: TGTGCCAGCAGCGTAGGGGGACAGAACACTGAAGCTTTCTTT
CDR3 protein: CASSVGGQNTEAFF

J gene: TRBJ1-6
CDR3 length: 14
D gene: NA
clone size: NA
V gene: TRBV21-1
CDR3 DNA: TGTGCCAGCAGCAATGACAGCCCAGAGTCACCCCTCCACTTT
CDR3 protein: CASSNDSPESPLHF

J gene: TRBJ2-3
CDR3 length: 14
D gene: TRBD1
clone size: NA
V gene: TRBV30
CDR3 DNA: TGTGCCTGGAGCGGGGGGACAGGGGATCATACGCAGTATTTT
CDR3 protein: CAWSGGTGDHTQYF